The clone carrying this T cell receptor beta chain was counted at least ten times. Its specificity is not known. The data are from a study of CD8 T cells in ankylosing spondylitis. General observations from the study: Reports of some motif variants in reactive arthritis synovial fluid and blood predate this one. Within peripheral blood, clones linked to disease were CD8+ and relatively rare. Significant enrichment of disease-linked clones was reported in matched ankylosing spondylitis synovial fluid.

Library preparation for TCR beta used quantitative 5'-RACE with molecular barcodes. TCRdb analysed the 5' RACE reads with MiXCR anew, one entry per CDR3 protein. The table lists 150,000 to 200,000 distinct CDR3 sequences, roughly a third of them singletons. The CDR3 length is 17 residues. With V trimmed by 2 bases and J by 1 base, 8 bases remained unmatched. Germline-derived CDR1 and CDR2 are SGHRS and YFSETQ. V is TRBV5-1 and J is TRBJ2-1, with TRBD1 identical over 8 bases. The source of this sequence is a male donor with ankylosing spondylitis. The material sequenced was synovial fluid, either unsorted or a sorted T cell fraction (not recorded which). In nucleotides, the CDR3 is TGCGCCAGCAGCTTCCGAACAGGGGGTATATCCTACAATGAGCAGTTCTTC. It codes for CASSFRTGGISYNEQFF.